Included here is one T cell receptor (beta chain) sequence, with context. This clonotype has at least ten counts. It has no known antigen specificity. Nothing much larger sits one base from this clone, and base qualities are not available. CDR1 and CDR2 were assigned from the germline V gene as SNHLY and FYNNEI. V loses 1 base of germline sequence and J loses 2 bases, and the interval between the two ends is 11 bases. Taken from cysteine to phenylalanine, the CDR3 has 16 residues. The read is trimmed to its CDR3 DNA, 48 bases read in frame from base 1. These data are taken from a study of spatial heterogeneity in lung cancer (dated 2019 in TCRdb). Looking at the study overall: Beta-chain transcripts were consistently detected in greater numbers than alpha-chain transcripts, which likely reflects a higher abundance of beta-chain transcripts. A strong correlation was found between TCR transcript counts in tumor regions and a T cell transcriptional module score from matched bulk RNA-seq. In the raw uncorrected reads, each unique combination of TCR and UMI appeared more than ten times on average. The study quantitatively compared TCR alpha and beta repertoires across multiple tumor regions, matched nontumor lung and blood in non-small cell lung cancer. Nonsynonymous mutation counts, determined by whole-exome sequencing of tumor tissue, were related to features of the TCR repertoire. At surgery, around 200 tumor regions, approximately 64 matched nontumor lung samples and 56 PBMC samples were TCR-sequenced for both alpha and beta chains. Paper-wide results and their limitations: Estimated TCR-seq coverage of tumor T cells was only about 7.4% for alpha chains and 13% for beta chains. Confirming at a functional level the hypothesis that regional TCRs recognize regional mutations was considered to require additional single-cell paired TCR alpha and beta sequencing. Counts of ubiquitous and regional expanded TCRs correlated with counts of ubiquitous and regional nonsynonymous mutations, respectively. The number of expanded intratumoral alpha and beta TCRs correlated with the tumor nonsynonymous mutation count.

The library was generated by 5' RACE. Sequencing used a NextSeq 500. The TCR library protocol attached a unique molecular identifier to each TCR cDNA molecule to allow correction of PCR and sequencing errors. The paper's processing steps were these. TCR identification, UMI-based error correction and CDR3 extraction were performed with Decombinator tools. Expanded TCRs were defined as those above a frequency of 2 per 1,000, corresponding to the top 1% of the tumor frequency distribution. Expanded tumor TCRs statistically deemed absent (corrected P<0.05) from at least one tumor region were classed as regional, and all other expanded tumor TCRs were classed as ubiquitous. Renyi diversity was calculated using the R vegan package after each repertoire was subsampled 100 times to 5,000 TCRs. CDR3 similarity networks were constructed using string-kernel similarity of amino acid triplets, with links drawn between CDR3s whose pairwise similarity was above 0.82. TCRdb reprocessing: public reads trimmed at Q25 with fastp, clones called with MiXCR, in-frame beta chains kept. Each CDR3 protein gets just one entry, which takes the most common genes and DNA from the rows behind it. Clone size and V and J calls follow TCRdb, not the original study. This sample holds some 5,600 distinct CDR3 sequences; around 5% were observed only once. Clones ranked in the top ten supply over 20% of the sample.

The intended sense of this specimen's time point label: sample taken at primary tumor resection. Samples were obtained from about 75 patients with early-stage, untreated non-small cell lung cancer from the lung TRACERx cohort. Without any cell sorting, TCR sequencing was performed on whole RNA extracted either from tumor and nontumor lung tissue or from cryopreserved PBMC samples. Only patients for whom sufficient RNA was available from at least two tumor regions were selected for TCR sequencing. Tumor and adjacent nontumor lung specimens were reviewed by a lung pathologist before selection. This receptor was obtained from a male donor with early-stage non-small cell lung cancer. The chain was built from TRBV2 and TRBJ2-2, and perhaps TRBD2 as D gene, on 5 matching bases. The source material was lung tumor tissue, sampled at surgery. This receptor has the CDR3 CASSEGAEINTGELFF. Here is the DNA: TGTGCCAGCAGTGAAGGAGCGGAGATAAACACCGGGGAGCTGTTTTTT.